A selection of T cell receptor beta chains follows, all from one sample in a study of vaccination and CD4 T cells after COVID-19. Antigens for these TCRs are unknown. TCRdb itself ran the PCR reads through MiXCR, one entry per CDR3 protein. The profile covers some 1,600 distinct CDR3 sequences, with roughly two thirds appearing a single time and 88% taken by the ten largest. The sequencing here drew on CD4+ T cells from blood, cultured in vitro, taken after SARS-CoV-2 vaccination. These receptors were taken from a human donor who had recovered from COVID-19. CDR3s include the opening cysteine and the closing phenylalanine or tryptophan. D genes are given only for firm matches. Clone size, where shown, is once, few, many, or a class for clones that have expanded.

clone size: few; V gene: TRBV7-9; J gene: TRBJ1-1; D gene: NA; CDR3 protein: CASSPGRYEAFF; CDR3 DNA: TGTGCCAGCAGCCCGGGACGGTATGAAGCTTTCTTT
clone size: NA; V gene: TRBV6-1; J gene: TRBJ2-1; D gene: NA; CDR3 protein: CASSVTGDSYNEQFF; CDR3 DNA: TGTGCCAGCAGTGTAACGGGGGACTCCTACAATGAGCAGTTCTTC
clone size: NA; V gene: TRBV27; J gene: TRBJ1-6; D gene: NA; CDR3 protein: CASSLLWSSYNSPLHF; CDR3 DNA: TGTGCCAGCAGTTTATTGTGGAGCTCCTATAATTCACCCCTCCACTTT
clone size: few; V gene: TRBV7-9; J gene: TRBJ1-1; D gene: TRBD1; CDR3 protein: CASRFLEGQGLKGGTEAFF; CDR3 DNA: TGTGCCAGCAGATTCCTTGAAGGACAGGGCCTGAAAGGAGGGACTGAAGCTTTCTTT
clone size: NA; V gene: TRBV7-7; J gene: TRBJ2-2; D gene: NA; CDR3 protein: CASSLLGGNTGELFF; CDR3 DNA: TGTGCTAGCAGCTTACTCGGGGGAAACACCGGGGAGCTGTTTTTT
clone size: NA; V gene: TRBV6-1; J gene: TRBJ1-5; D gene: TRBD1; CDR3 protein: CASRKTGEQPQHF; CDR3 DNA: TGTGCCAGCAGAAAAACAGGGGAACAGCCCCAGCATTTT
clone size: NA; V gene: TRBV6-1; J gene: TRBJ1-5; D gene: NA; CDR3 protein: CASSVIGGNQPQHF; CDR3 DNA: TGTGCCAGCAGTGTGATAGGGGGTAATCAGCCCCAGCATTTT
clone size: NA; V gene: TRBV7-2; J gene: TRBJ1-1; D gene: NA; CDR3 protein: CASSLHIGSEAFF; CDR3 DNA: TGTGCCAGCAGCCTCCATATTGGCAGTGAAGCTTTCTTT
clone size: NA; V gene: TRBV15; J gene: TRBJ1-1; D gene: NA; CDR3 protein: CATSRAGTENTEAFF; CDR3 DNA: TGTGCCACCAGCAGAGCCGGGACCGAGAACACTGAAGCTTTCTTT
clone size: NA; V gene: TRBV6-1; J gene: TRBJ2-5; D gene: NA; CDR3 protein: CASSEVSGKKETQYF; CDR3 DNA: TGTGCCAGCAGTGAAGTGAGCGGAAAGAAAGAGACCCAGTACTTC
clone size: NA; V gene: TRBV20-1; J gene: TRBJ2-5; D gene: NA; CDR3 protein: CSARDVARGSQETQYF; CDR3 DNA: TGCAGTGCTAGAGATGTCGCGCGGGGTAGTCAAGAGACCCAGTACTTC
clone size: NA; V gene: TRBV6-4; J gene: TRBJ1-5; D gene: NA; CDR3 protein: CASSEEGGSNQPQHF; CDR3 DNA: TGTGCCAGCAGTGAGGAAGGGGGAAGCAATCAGCCCCAGCATTTT
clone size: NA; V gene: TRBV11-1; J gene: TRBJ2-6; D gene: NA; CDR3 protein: CASSSTRGDGSTGANVLTF; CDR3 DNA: TGTGCCAGCAGCTCAACCAGGGGGGACGGATCGACTGGGGCCAACGTCCTGACTTTC
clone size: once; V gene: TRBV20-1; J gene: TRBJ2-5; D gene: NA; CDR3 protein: CSASLTPETQYF; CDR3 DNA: TGCAGTGCTAGTCTGACGCCAGAGACCCAGTACTTC